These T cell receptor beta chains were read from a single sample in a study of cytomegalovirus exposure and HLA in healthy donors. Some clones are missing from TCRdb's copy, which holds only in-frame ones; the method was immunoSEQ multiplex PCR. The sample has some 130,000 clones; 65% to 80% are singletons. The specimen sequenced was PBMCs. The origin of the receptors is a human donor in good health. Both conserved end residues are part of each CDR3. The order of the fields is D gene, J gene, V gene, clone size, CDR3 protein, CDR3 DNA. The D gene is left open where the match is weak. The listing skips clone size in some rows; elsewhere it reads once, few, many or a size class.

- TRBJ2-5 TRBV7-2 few CASSRRAGEQETQYF TGTGCCAGCAGCCGGAGGGCCGGGGAACAAGAGACCCAGTACTTC
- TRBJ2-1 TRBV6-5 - CASSYAAGSYNEQFF TGTGCCAGCAGTTACGCGGCGGGTTCTTACAATGAGCAGTTCTTC
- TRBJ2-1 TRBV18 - CASSPQQGRDEQFF TGTGCCAGCTCACCGCAACAGGGTCGGGATGAGCAGTTCTTC
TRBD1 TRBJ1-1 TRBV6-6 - CASSSLAGGTEAFF TGTGCCAGCAGTTCCCTCGCAGGGGGCACTGAAGCTTTCTTT
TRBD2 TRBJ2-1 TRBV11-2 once CASSLPKLAGEAYNEQFF TGTGCCAGCAGCTTGCCAAAACTAGCGGGAGAAGCATACAATGAGCAGTTCTTC
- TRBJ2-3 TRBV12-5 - CASGLVVDRTDTQYF TGTGCTAGTGGTTTGGTAGTCGATCGGACAGATACGCAGTATTTT
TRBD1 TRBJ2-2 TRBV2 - CASSDRDRGFNHGELFF TGTGCCAGCAGCGATCGGGACAGGGGGTTTAATCACGGGGAGCTGTTTTTT
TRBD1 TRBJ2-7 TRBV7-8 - CASSWGQLLNNYEQYF TGTGCCAGCAGCTGGGGACAGCTTCTCAACAACTACGAGCAGTACTTC
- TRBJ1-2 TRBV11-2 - CASSLGGGLDGYGYTF TGTGCCAGCAGCTTAGGCGGGGGATTGGACGGCTATGGCTACACCTTC
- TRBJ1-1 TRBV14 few CASSQDLGRVDTEAFF TGTGCCAGCAGCCAAGATTTGGGCAGGGTGGACACTGAAGCTTTCTTT
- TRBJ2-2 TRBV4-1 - CASSQGMGRVAGELFF TGCGCCAGCAGCCAAGGAATGGGCAGGGTGGCCGGGGAGCTGTTTTTT
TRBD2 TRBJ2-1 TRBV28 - CASTQGSGGLNEQFF TGTGCCAGCACCCAGGGGAGCGGGGGTCTCAATGAGCAGTTCTTC
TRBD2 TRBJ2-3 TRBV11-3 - CASSLGLAASTDTQYF TGTGCCAGCAGCTTGGGACTAGCGGCAAGCACAGATACGCAGTATTTT
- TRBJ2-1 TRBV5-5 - CASSLDMGVRLF TGTGCCAGCAGCTTGGATATGGGAGTCCGGCTCTTC
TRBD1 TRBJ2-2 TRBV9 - CASSGQGQFNTGELFF TGTGCCAGCAGCGGCCAGGGACAGTTTAACACCGGGGAGCTGTTTTTT
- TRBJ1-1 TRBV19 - CASRRGQVLNTEAFF TGTGCCAGTAGGAGAGGGCAGGTTCTGAACACTGAAGCTTTCTTT
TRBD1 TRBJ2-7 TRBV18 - CASSLGTGDLGEQYF TGTGCCAGCTCACTTGGGACAGGTGATCTAGGCGAGCAGTACTTC
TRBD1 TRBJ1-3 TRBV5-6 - CASMTGPSGNTIYF TGTGCCAGCATGACAGGGCCCTCTGGAAACACCATATATTTT
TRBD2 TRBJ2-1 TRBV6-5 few CASSRGRAADEQFF TGTGCCAGCAGCCGCGGGAGGGCCGCAGATGAGCAGTTCTTC
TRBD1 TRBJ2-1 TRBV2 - CASSEDRGVEQFF TGTGCCAGCAGTGAAGACAGGGGAGTTGAGCAGTTCTTC
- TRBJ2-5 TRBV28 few CASSSQPRGRVETQYF TGTGCCAGCAGTTCACAACCCAGGGGCCGTGTGGAGACCCAGTACTTC
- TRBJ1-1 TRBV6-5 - CASSYGPEGTEAFF TGTGCCAGCAGTTACGGGCCGGAGGGCACTGAAGCTTTCTTT
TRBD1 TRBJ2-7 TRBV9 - CASSVDNRGTYEQYF TGTGCCAGCAGCGTAGATAACAGGGGAACCTACGAGCAGTACTTC
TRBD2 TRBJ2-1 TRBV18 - CASSPPLAGVRYEQFF TGTGCCAGCTCACCACCCCTAGCGGGAGTGAGGTATGAGCAGTTCTTC
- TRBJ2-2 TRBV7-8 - CASSLRVLAWAPPNTGELFF TGTGCCAGCAGCTTACGGGTGCTAGCGTGGGCCCCACCTAACACCGGGGAGCTGTTTTTT
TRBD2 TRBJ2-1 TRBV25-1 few CASSRRTSGSYNEQFF TGTGCCAGCAGTCGAAGGACTAGCGGGAGCTACAATGAGCAGTTCTTC
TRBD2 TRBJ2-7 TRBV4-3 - CASSQELLAGGPYEQYF TGCGCCAGCAGCCAAGAATTGCTAGCGGGAGGGCCCTACGAGCAGTACTTC
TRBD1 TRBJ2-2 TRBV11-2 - CASSFTGGRNTGELFF TGTGCCAGCAGCTTTACAGGGGGCAGAAACACCGGGGAGCTGTTTTTT
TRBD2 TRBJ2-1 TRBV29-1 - CSACPPSGMVDEQFF TGCAGCGCCTGCCCCCCTAGCGGGATGGTCGATGAGCAGTTCTTC
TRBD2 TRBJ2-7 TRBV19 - CASSPRTSESPYEQYF TGTGCCAGTAGTCCCAGGACTAGCGAGAGTCCCTACGAGCAGTACTTC
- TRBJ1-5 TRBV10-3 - CATLRSTLSNQPQHF TGTGCCACCCTACGGAGTACTCTTAGCAATCAGCCCCAGCATTTT
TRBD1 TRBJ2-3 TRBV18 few CASSRQGGTDTQYF TGTGCCAGCTCACGACAGGGAGGCACAGATACGCAGTATTTT
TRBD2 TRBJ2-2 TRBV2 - CASSFSGRVNTGELFF TGTGCCAGCAGTTTTAGCGGGAGGGTGAACACCGGGGAGCTGTTTTTT
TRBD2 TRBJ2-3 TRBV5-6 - CASSLVGREGQDTQYF TGTGCCAGCAGCTTAGTAGGGCGGGAGGGCCAGGATACGCAGTATTTT
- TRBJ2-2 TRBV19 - CASIKGVNTGELFF TGTGCCAGTATTAAGGGGGTCAACACCGGGGAGCTGTTTTTT
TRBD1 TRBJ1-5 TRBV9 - CASSVEGGHNQPQHF TGTGCCAGCAGCGTAGAAGGGGGCCACAATCAGCCCCAGCATTTT
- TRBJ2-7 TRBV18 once CASSPPGTPYYEQYF TGTGCCAGCTCACCACCGGGGACTCCCTACTACGAGCAGTACTTC
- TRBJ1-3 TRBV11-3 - CASSPAASSGNTIYF TGTGCCAGCAGCCCCGCTGCTAGCTCTGGAAACACCATATATTTT
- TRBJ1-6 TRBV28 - CASSSQDFYNSPLHF TGTGCCAGCAGCTCCCAGGACTTCTATAATTCACCCCTCCACTTT
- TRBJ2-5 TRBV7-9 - CASSLVEETQYF TGTGCCAGCAGCTTAGTTGAGGAGACCCAGTACTTC
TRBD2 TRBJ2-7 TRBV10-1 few CASSESRLEGLSGYEQYF TGCGCCAGCAGTGAGTCGCGGTTGGAGGGACTAAGTGGCTACGAGCAGTACTTC
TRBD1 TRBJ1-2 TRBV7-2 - CASSRRDRRTYGYTF TGTGCCAGCAGCCGCCGGGACAGGAGGACCTATGGCTACACCTTC
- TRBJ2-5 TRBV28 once CASTIDSSNQETQYF TGTGCCAGCACCATCGACAGCTCTAACCAAGAGACCCAGTACTTC
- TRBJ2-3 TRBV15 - CATSREGRRTDTQYF TGTGCCACCAGCAGAGAAGGGAGGAGGACAGATACGCAGTATTTT
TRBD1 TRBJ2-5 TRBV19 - CASSIGTGEETQYF TGTGCCAGTAGTATAGGAACAGGGGAAGAGACCCAGTACTTC
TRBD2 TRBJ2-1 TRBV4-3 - CASSQDALAGNEQFF TGCGCCAGCAGCCAAGACGCACTAGCGGGCAATGAGCAGTTCTTC
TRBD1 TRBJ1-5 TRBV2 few CASRENRGHQPQHF TGTGCCAGCAGAGAGAACAGGGGGCATCAGCCCCAGCATTTT
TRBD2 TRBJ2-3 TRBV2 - CASRNPSLGRERQYF TGTGCCAGCAGGAATCCCTCTCTGGGGAGGGAAAGGCAGTATTTT
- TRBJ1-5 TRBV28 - CASTGSYQPQHF TGTGCCAGCACGGGGTCGTATCAGCCCCAGCATTTT
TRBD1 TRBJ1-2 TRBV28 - CASSTPQGAHGYGYTF TGTGCCAGCAGTACCCCTCAGGGGGCGCATGGCTATGGCTACACCTTC
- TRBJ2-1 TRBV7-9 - CASSPSRDEQFF TGTGCCAGCAGTCCCAGTCGGGATGAGCAGTTCTTC